One sample yielded the 8 T cell receptor beta chains listed below, sequenced in a study of cytomegalovirus exposure and HLA in healthy donors. This PCR relied on a set of 60 Vbeta primers and 13 Jbeta primers. Clones were read by immunoSEQ multiplex PCR, and TCRdb kept only the in-frame ones, dropping some. This sample has about 190,000 clones, with 80% to 90% found just once. The sequenced material came from PBMCs. These receptors all come from a male donor in good health and CMV-seronegative.

The rearrangement joins TRBV10-3 to TRBJ2-7; tentative D call: TRBD2 (7 bases). V lost 10 bases and J lost 4, with 14 bases in between. Germline CDR1 reads ENHRY; CDR2 reads SYGVKD. The CDR3 is 12 residues long. CDR3 sequence: CATEGEGYEQYF. The CDR3 nucleotides read TGTGCCACCGAGGGGGAGGGGTACGAGCAGTACTTC.

This clone was picked up a small number of times. This chain links TRBV7-2 with TRBJ2-2, with a weak D call TRBD1 (5 bases). From germline, CDR1 is SGHTA and CDR2 FQGNSA. Deletions cut 1 base from V and 6 bases from J, with 6 bases between. The CDR3 is made up of 13 amino acids. In DNA, the CDR3 is TGTGCCAGCAGCTTAGTCAGGGCCGGGGAGCTGTTTTTT. The encoded protein is CASSLVRAGELFF.

CDR3 in DNA: TGCGCCAGCAGCCAAGAGGCGGGGCGAGAGACCCAGTACTTC. It specifies CASSQEAGRETQYF. The rearrangement joins TRBV4-3 to TRBJ2-5; D is perhaps TRBD2 (6 bases). Germline V gene sequence: CDR1 LGHNA, CDR2 YSLEER. CDR3 length: 14 amino acids. The V gene lost 0 bases and the J gene lost 4 bases, with 9 bases spanning the gap.

The genes are TRBV11-1 and TRBJ1-1, with 7 bases matching TRBD1. Per germline, CDR1 SGHAT and CDR2 FQDESV (reference sequence). The CDR3 is 15 amino acids. The V segment lost 4 bases and the J segment 0 bases; nucleotides outside the gene matches: 5. CDR3 region: CASSSFGTVNTEAFF. Here the CDR3 DNA reads TGTGCCAGCAGCTCGTTCGGGACAGTGAACACTGAAGCTTTCTTT.

This chain connects TRBV25-1 to TRBJ2-3; maybe TRBD2 (5 bases). The CDR3 extends over 16 amino acids. V lost 4 bases and J 5 bases, leaving 19 bases between the germline ends. Germline V lookup: CDR1 MGHDK, CDR2 SYGVNS. The CDR3 protein is CASSGFVAHGVDTQYF. DNA for the CDR3: TGTGCCAGCAGTGGGTTCGTAGCGCATGGTGTAGATACGCAGTATTTT.

The chain links TRBV21-1 to TRBJ1-3; TRBD1 reflects the table's D call only, with no check against the DNA. TRBV21-1 is a pseudogene. This CDR3 is built from 15 residues. The CDR3 coding sequence is TGTGCCAGCGGGGACAGTTCCCTGACTGGAAACACCATATATTTT. This gives the protein CASGDSSLTGNTIYF.

In the case of this clone: Mismatch with germline at one junction end may stem from a read error. The genes are TRBV7-9 and TRBJ2-2, with 9 positions matching TRBD1. CDR1 SEHNR and CDR2 FQNEAQ come from the germline V gene (reference sequence). The CDR3 contains 16 residues. In nucleotides, the CDR3 is TGTTCCAGCAGTCTCTACCGACAGGGGGTCATCGGGGAGCTGTTTTTT. It specifies CSSSLYRQGVIGELFF.

V usage is TRBV7-9 and J usage is TRBJ1-3; D call uncertain. Germline loops: CDR1 SEHNR, CDR2 FQNEAQ (reference sequence). This CDR3 region has 13 residues. Deletions cut 4 bases from V and 3 bases from J, with 7 bases between. CDR3 region: CASSSDIGNTIYF. The CDR3 coding sequence is TGTGCCAGCAGCTCCGACATTGGAAACACCATATATTTT.